The 28 T cell receptor beta chains given below trace back to one sample, sequenced in a study of technical replicates of blood from a handful of donors. Generated by immunoSEQ multiplex PCR, the TCRdb table keeps only in-frame clones and is missing some. The sample contains about 100,000 clones, approximately 96% of which appear only once. The material sequenced was T cells isolated from PBMCs. The receptors shown here come from a human donor in good health.

This chain uses TRBV6-5 with TRBJ2-2; a weak D match, TRBD1 (6 bases). V was pared by 7 bases and J by 5 bases, with 14 bases between. CDR3 size: 14 residues. Germline assignment: CDR1 MNHEY and CDR2 SVGAGI. CDR3 residues: CASMGASGTGELFF. The CDR3 DNA reads TGTGCCAGCATGGGGGCCTCGGGGACCGGGGAGCTGTTTTTT.

The rearrangement joins TRBV6-1 to TRBJ1-1; the D is unclear. The CDR3 loop spans 13 amino acids. Per germline, CDR1 MNHNS and CDR2 SASEGT. V dropped 2 bases and J dropped 8 bases, with 12 bases sitting between them. This CDR3 is CASSEIISLEAFF. CDR3 bases: TGTGCCAGCAGTGAAATAATTTCGTTAGAAGCTTTCTTT.

The chain employs TRBV6-6 and TRBJ2-1, with 9 bases that match TRBD1. Germline V gene data show CDR1 as MNHNY and CDR2 as SVGAGI (reference sequence). The CDR3 runs to 16 residues. J lost 5 bases, V lost 6 bases, and 11 bases had no gene match. The CDR3 here is CASRPGQGVTDNEQFF. CDR3 coding DNA: TGTGCCAGCAGACCGGGACAGGGTGTAACAGACAATGAGCAGTTCTTC.

The J gene is TRBJ2-3, the V gene TRBV6-4; 7 bases line up with TRBD2. This CDR3 has 16 residues. Germline V gene lookup returns CDR1 MRHNA and CDR2 SNTAGT. V was pared by 3 bases and J by 1 base, with 7 bases of the junction left unmatched. The CDR3 sequence: CASSEVSSGGTDTQYF. The CDR3 DNA sequence: TGTGCCAGCAGTGAAGTCTCCAGCGGGGGCACAGATACGCAGTATTTT.

V is TRBV19 and J is TRBJ1-1; tentatively, D is TRBD1 (6 bases). The V end was cut by 5 bases, the J end by 1 base, with 11 bases between. CDR3 size: 14 residues. The germline gives CDR1 LNHDA, CDR2 SQIVND (reference sequence). The DNA for the CDR3 is TGTGCCAGTAGTTCATGGGACAAGAACACTGAAGCTTTCTTT. Its translation is CASSSWDKNTEAFF. The whole variable domain, filled in from reference TRBV19 and TRBJ1-1, reads DGGITQSPKYLFRKEGQNVTLSCEQNLNHDAMYWYRQDPGQGLRLIYYSQIVNDFQKGDIAEGYSVSREKKESFPLTVTSAQKNPTAFYLCASSSWDKNTEAFFGQGTRLTVV.

This rearrangement joins TRBV4-1 to TRBJ2-7; D might be TRBD2 (5 bases). V was trimmed by 4 bases and J by 2 bases, leaving 9 bases between them. The CDR3 runs to 13 residues. Germline V lookup: CDR1 MGHRA, CDR2 YSYEKL. The CDR3 bases are TGCGCCAGCAGCCTGAGCGGCCCCTACGAGCAGTACTTC. Translation: CASSLSGPYEQYF.

The CDR3 nucleotides read TGCGCCAGCAGTTTCAGCCCGGGACAGGAGAATTCACCCCTCCACTTT. The encoded protein is CASSFSPGQENSPLHF. The V gene is TRBV5-1, the J gene TRBJ1-6; TRBD1 matches at 8 bases. The CDR3 is made up of 16 amino acids. CDR1 and CDR2 (germline): SGHRS, YFSETQ. V lost 5 bases to trimming and J lost 7 bases; unmatched junction nucleotides: 11. Together with reference TRBV5-1 and TRBJ1-6, the CDR3 gives the full variable domain: KAGVTQTPRYLIKTRGQQVTLSCSPISGHRSVSWYQQTPGQGLQFLFEYFSETQRNKGNFPGRFSGRQFSNSRSEMNVSTLELGDSALYLCASSFSPGQENSPLHFGNGTRLTVT.

The CDR3 nucleotides read TGTGCCAGCAGTTTCCCCGGGACACCCTACGAGCAGTACTTC. This sequence encodes CASSFPGTPYEQYF. V and J are TRBV28 and TRBJ2-7; TRBD1 might be the D (6 bases). This CDR3 contains 14 residues. Between the trimmed V and J ends, which lost 3 bases and 2 bases, there was a span of 11 bases. Germline CDR1 MDHEN, CDR2 SYDVKM.

The chain links TRBV10-3 to TRBJ1-3; D is ambiguous. From germline, CDR1 is ENHRY and CDR2 SYGVKD. With 7 bases removed from V and 0 bases from J, the gap between germline ends came to 4 bases. The length of the CDR3 is 12 residues. CDR3 in amino acids: CAITSSGNTIYF. CDR3 DNA: TGTGCCATCACCAGCTCTGGAAACACCATATATTTT.

In this sample, this clone turned up a few times. The rearrangement links TRBV29-1 to TRBJ1-1; no clear D gene. V lost 8 bases to trimming and J lost 2 bases, with 18 bases between them. The germline V gene encodes CDR1 SQVTM and CDR2 ANQGSEA. CDR3 length equals 14 residues. Written as DNA, the CDR3 is TGCAGCACAAAACCGGTCCAGCGTAACACTGAAGCTTTCTTT. Translating it yields CSTKPVQRNTEAFF.

V and J are TRBV11-3 and TRBJ1-1, with 9 positions matching TRBD1. The length of the CDR3 is 16 residues. V was clipped by 1 base and J by 1 base; unmatched bases: 4. Germline CDR1 and CDR2: SGHNT and YENEEA. CDR3 amino acids: CASSLAGQGSNTEAFF. The CDR3, as DNA: TGTGCCAGCAGCTTAGCGGGACAGGGATCGAACACTGAAGCTTTCTTT.

The V call is TRBV10-3, the J call TRBJ1-4; 7 bases fit TRBD1. V was pared by 10 bases and J by 7 bases, with 12 bases of the junction left unmatched. The germline CDR1 and CDR2 sequences are ENHRY and SYGVKD. The CDR3 is made up of 14 amino acids. The CDR3 nucleotides are TGTGCCACCGGGACAGACAAAAGGGGTGAAAAACTGTTTTTT. Protein sequence: CATGTDKRGEKLFF.

The chain couples TRBV19 to TRBJ2-2; 8 nucleotides agree with TRBD1. CDR1 is LNHDA, CDR2 SQIVND, per germline (reference sequence). The ends lost 6 bases at V and 8 bases at J; junction bases unmatched: 11. The CDR3 is made up of 15 amino acids. As DNA, the CDR3 is TGTGCCAGTAGGACGCCGACAGGGGTGGGGGGGGAGCTGTTTTTT. Its protein product is CASRTPTGVGGELFF.

The chain employs TRBV12-5 and TRBJ1-1; D is perhaps TRBD1 (6 bases). V lost 6 bases to trimming and J lost 1 base, with 15 bases between them. The CDR3 has 15 residues. The germline V gene has CDR1 LGHNT and CDR2 FRNRAP. CDR3 nucleotide sequence: TGTGCTAGTGGCTCACAGGGACCTAAGAACACTGAAGCTTTCTTT. Translation gives CASGSQGPKNTEAFF. Using reference TRBV12-5 and TRBJ1-1 for the parts outside the CDR3, the full variable domain is DARVTQTPRHKVTEMGQEVTMRCQPILGHNTVFWYRQTMMQGLELLAYFRNRAPLDDSGMPKDRFSAEMPDATLATLKIQPSEPRDSAVYFCASGSQGPKNTEAFFGQGTRLTVV.

The V call is TRBV2, the J call TRBJ1-1, with D possibly being TRBD1 (6 bases). V was cut by 6 bases and J by 4 bases, with 12 bases left in between. This CDR3 has 13 amino acids. Per the germline V gene, CDR1 is SNHLY and CDR2 is FYNNEI. The CDR3 DNA follows: TGTGCCAGCAGGGACAGCTGGAGCACTGAAGCTTTCTTT. Encoded protein: CASRDSWSTEAFF.

J is TRBJ1-6 and V is TRBV6-1, with 9 bases matching TRBD1. This CDR3 has 13 amino acids. V was pared by 6 bases and J by 7 bases, with 1 base of the junction left unmatched. Germline V gene data show CDR1 as MNHNS and CDR2 as SASEGT. As DNA, the CDR3 is TGTGCCAGCAGCGACAGGGGGAATTCACCCCTCCACTTT. This translates into CASSDRGNSPLHF.

The rearrangement joins TRBV28 to TRBJ2-7; 7 bases match TRBD1. The trim removed 3 bases at V and 3 bases at J, leaving 5 bases unmatched. From germline, CDR1 is MDHEN and CDR2 SYDVKM. The CDR3 is made up of 14 amino acids. The CDR3 DNA reads TGTGCCAGCAGTTTCTTGACAGGGAACTACGAGCAGTACTTC. Amino acids: CASSFLTGNYEQYF.

The chain links TRBV30 to TRBJ2-7, with D possibly TRBD1 on 5 matching bases. The CDR3 contains 13 residues. V was cut by 5 bases and J by 1 base, with 12 bases left in between. Looked up from germline, CDR1 is GTSNPN and CDR2 is SVGIG (reference sequence). CDR3 amino acids: CAWGLGVSYEQYF. The DNA of the CDR3 is TGTGCCTGGGGGTTAGGGGTTTCCTACGAGCAGTACTTC.

V usage is TRBV19 and J usage is TRBJ1-5, with a tentative D call TRBD1 (6 bases). Germline V gene sequence: CDR1 LNHDA, CDR2 SQIVND (reference sequence). The CDR3 runs 15 residues. V was clipped by 2 bases and J by 6 bases, with 14 bases between them. As DNA, the CDR3 is TGTGCCAGTAGTATACGGGCAGGGGAGGGTCAGCCCCAGCATTTT. This gives the protein CASSIRAGEGQPQHF.

A few counts support this clone. The CDR3, as DNA: TGTGCCAGCCTCGGACAGGAATATGGCTACACCTTC. Translating gives CASLGQEYGYTF. The chain recombines TRBV28 with TRBJ1-2; 7 nucleotides match TRBD1. The trim removed 8 bases at V and 5 bases at J, leaving 5 bases unmatched. CDR3 size: 12 residues. Germline CDR1 and CDR2: MDHEN and SYDVKM.

The gene calls are TRBV4-1 and TRBJ1-2, with D possibly matching TRBD1 (6 bases). Germline-derived CDR1 and CDR2 are MGHRA and YSYEKL. Trimming took off 2 bases at V and 8 bases at J, with 24 bases between the two ends. The CDR3 runs to 17 residues. CDR3 nucleotide sequence: TGCGCCAGCAGCCAATCTTCTGCAGGGGCCTCTTTATACGGCTACACCTTC. Translated, it gives CASSQSSAGASLYGYTF.

The CDR3 region is CASSQTGLGYGYTF. The CDR3, as DNA: TGTGCCAGCAGCCAGACAGGGTTGGGCTATGGCTACACCTTC. V gene TRBV25-1 combines with J gene TRBJ1-2, with 7 bases lining up with TRBD1. CDR1 is MGHDK, CDR2 SYGVNS, per germline. This CDR3 is 14 amino acids long. Trimming at V came to 6 bases and at J to 4 bases, leaving 8 bases not matched to a gene.

The chain combines TRBV29-1 with TRBJ1-1, with TRBD1 identical over 7 bases. Trimming removed 8 bases from V and 5 bases from J; junction bases left unmatched: 8. This CDR3 region has 12 residues. Per the germline V gene, CDR1 is SQVTM and CDR2 is ANQGSEA. The CDR3 nucleotides are TGCAGCTCACGCTACAGGGGAACTGAAGCTTTCTTT. This translates into CSSRYRGTEAFF.

The chain has TRBV27 and TRBJ2-2; D perhaps matches TRBD1 (5 bases). Trimming stripped 3 bases from V and 6 bases from J, with 11 bases between. The CDR3 spans 14 residues. From germline, CDR1 is MNHEY and CDR2 SMNVEV (reference sequence). CDR3 DNA sequence: TGTGCCAGCAGTTTCGGAACAGGAGCCGGGGAGCTGTTTTTT. Protein sequence: CASSFGTGAGELFF.

The chain carries TRBV16 and TRBJ1-1, with a tentative D call TRBD1 (6 bases). Germline loops: CDR1 KGHSY, CDR2 FQNENV. The V end lost 4 bases, the J end lost 7 bases, and 13 bases lay between the germline ends. The CDR3 length is 13 residues. The CDR3 DNA reads as TGTGCCAGCAGCCTCGATGACAGGATTGAAGCTTTCTTT. This codes for CASSLDDRIEAFF.

CDR3: CASSLAAASGTDTQYF. CDR3 coding DNA: TGTGCCAGCAGCTTGGCGGCAGCTAGCGGCACAGATACGCAGTATTTT. This sequence joins TRBV5-6 and TRBJ2-3; D perhaps matches TRBD2 (6 bases). This CDR3 contains 16 residues. V shed 0 bases and J shed 1 base, with 12 bases lying between them. CDR1 SGHDT and CDR2 YYEEEE come from the germline V gene.

The rearrangement uses TRBV18 and TRBJ2-1; no clear D. Germline CDR1 KGHSH, CDR2 LQKENI. CDR3 length: 13 amino acids. V was trimmed by 6 bases and J by 0 bases, leaving 6 bases between them. CDR3 loop: CASSLSSYNEQFF. The CDR3 region has the DNA TGTGCCAGCTCCCTAAGCTCCTACAATGAGCAGTTCTTC.

The rearrangement uses TRBV27 and TRBJ1-4; 8 bases are shared with TRBD1. J gave up 12 bases and V 5 bases, and 8 bases lay outside the gene matches. Germline lookup yields CDR1 MNHEY and CDR2 SMNVEV (reference sequence). CDR3 size: 13 residues. The CDR3 region is CASSTRTGFELFF. The CDR3 nucleotides are TGTGCCAGCAGTACGAGGACAGGGTTTGAACTGTTTTTT. The full variable domain, its missing parts supplied by reference TRBV27 and TRBJ1-4, is EAQVTQNPRYLITVTGKKLTVTCSQNMNHEYMSWYRQDPGLGLRQIYYSMNVEVTDKGDVPEGYKVSRKEKRNFPLILESPSPNQTSLYFCASSTRTGFELFFGSGTQLSVL.